This TCR beta chain was profiled in a study of vaccination and CD4 T cells after COVID-19. Scientists ran DNA taken from cultured CD4+ T cells through the Oncomine TCR Beta short-read assay for sequencing. TCRdb used MiXCR to reprocess the PCR reads, holding one entry per CDR3 protein. The table lists 20,000 to 25,000 distinct CDR3 sequences, about 46% of them singletons, with about an eighth in the top ten. Time point meaning: late sampling 161 to 241 days after vaccination in a few convalescent patients. The treatment is: roughly ten-day PBMC culture with coronavirus spike peptide pools or control peptides (ViraFEST assay). As regards this clonotype: What it binds is unknown.

The germline CDR1 and CDR2 sequences are LNHDA and SQIVND (reference sequence). J lost 6 bases, V lost 8 bases, and 7 bases had no gene match. There are 13 residues in the CDR3. The receptor's source is a human donor who had recovered from COVID-19. V is TRBV19 and J is TRBJ1-1; TRBD1 aligns across 9 bases. Sample: CD4+ T cells from blood, cultured in vitro, taken about 7 months after SARS-CoV-2 vaccination. The CDR3 reads CASRVRTGAEAFF. The DNA for the CDR3 is TGTGCCAGTCGAGTGCGGACAGGGGCTGAAGCTTTCTTT.